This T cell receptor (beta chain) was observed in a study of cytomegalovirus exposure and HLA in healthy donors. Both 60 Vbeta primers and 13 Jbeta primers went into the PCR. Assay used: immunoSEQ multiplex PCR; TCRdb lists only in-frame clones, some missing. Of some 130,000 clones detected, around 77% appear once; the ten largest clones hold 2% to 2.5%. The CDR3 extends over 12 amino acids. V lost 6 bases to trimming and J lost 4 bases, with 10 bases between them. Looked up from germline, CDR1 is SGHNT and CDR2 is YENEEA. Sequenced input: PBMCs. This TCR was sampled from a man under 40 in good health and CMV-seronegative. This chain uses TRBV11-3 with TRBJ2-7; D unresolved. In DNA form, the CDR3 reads TGTGCCAGCAGTCAAGACGGGTACGAGCAGTACTTC. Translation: CASSQDGYEQYF.